This T cell receptor (beta chain) originates from a study of regulatory T cells in long-lasting Graves disease. Looking at the study overall: For under 3 months, newly diagnosed Graves' patients had been taking antithyroid drugs.

The time point is: newly diagnosed GD, antithyroid drugs for less than 3 months. Generation of the TCR library employed RNA extracted from PBMCs. From each patient, roughly 9 milliliters of peripheral blood was drawn and collected into an EDTA anticoagulant tube. Both iRepertoire HTBI primers and Arm-PCR of CDR3 regions were used to build the TCR beta libraries. TCRdb re-analysed the multiplex PCR reads in MiXCR, keeping a single row per CDR3 protein. The top ten hold over 20% of the sample, which has more than 300,000 distinct CDR3 sequences, roughly 16% seen once. This clonotype appeared many times. The sample was also linked to a second study, of T cells in Graves' hyperthyroidism and ophthalmopathy. This second report adds: Most thyroid clonotypes expanded above 0.001 were also detected in blood.

Here the sequenced sample was peripheral blood mononuclear cells (PBMCs), taken at new diagnosis, from a patient treated with antithyroid drugs. The sequence was collected from a woman in her late teens or twenties with Graves disease.

In DNA form, the CDR3 reads TGTGCCAGCAGCTTAGATTTGTCTCGGGGACCCTACAATGAGCAGTTCTTC. Translated: CASSLDLSRGPYNEQFF. The chain carries TRBV11-2 and TRBJ2-1; D is perhaps TRBD1 or TRBD2 (5 bases each). CDR3 length: 17 amino acids. Trimming removed 0 bases from V and 2 bases from J, with 14 bases in between. In germline, CDR1 is SGHAT, CDR2 FQNNGV. Full variable domain (outside the CDR3, taken from reference TRBV11-2 and TRBJ2-1): EAGVAQSPRYKIIEKRQSVAFWCNPISGHATLYWYQQILGQGPKLLIQFQNNGVVDDSQLPKDRFSAERLKGVDSTLKIQPAKLEDSAVYLCASSLDLSRGPYNEQFFGPGTRLTVL.